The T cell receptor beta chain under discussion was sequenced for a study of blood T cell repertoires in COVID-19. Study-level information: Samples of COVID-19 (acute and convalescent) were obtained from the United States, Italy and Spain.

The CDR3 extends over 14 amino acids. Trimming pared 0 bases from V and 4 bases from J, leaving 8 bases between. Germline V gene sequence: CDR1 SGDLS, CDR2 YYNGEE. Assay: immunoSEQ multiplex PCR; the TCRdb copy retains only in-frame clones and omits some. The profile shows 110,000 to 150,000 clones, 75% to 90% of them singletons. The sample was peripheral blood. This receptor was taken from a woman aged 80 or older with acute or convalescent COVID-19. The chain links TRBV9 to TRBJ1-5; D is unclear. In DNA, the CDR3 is TGTGCCAGCAGCGTAGCTGCGGGGAATCAGCCCCAGCATTTT. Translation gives CASSVAAGNQPQHF.